Below are 26 T cell receptor beta chains sequenced from a single sample in a study of CD8+ T cells in alopecia areata. RNA was extracted and reverse transcribed into cDNA as the sequencing template. Here immunoSEQ multiplex PCR was the method, and the copy in TCRdb shows in-frame clones only, minus some. The sample includes 150,000 to 200,000 clones, 50% to 60% of them seen just once. The sequenced sample consisted of CD4+ T cells sorted from blood. These receptors originate from a human donor in good health.

The V gene is TRBV5-1, the J gene TRBJ2-1; no firm D call. The CDR3 spans 14 residues. V lost 2 bases, J lost 0 bases, and 6 bases lay in between. Looked up from germline, CDR1 is SGHRS and CDR2 is YFSETQ. The CDR3 nucleotides read TGCGCCAGCAGCTTCCAGAGCTCCTACAATGAGCAGTTCTTC. Amino acids: CASSFQSSYNEQFF.

On this clone: The sample has other DNA sequences that encode this CDR3 too. The gene calls are TRBV29-1 and TRBJ2-1; 10 nucleotides agree with TRBD2. The germline V gene has CDR1 SQVTM and CDR2 ANQGSEA. J gave up 4 bases and V 4 bases, and 1 base lay outside the gene matches. The CDR3 covers 13 residues. CDR3 nucleotides: TGCAGCGTTGCTAGCGGGAGTTACAATGAGCAGTTCTTC. This codes for CSVASGSYNEQFF.

The sample holds a few counts of this clone. The chain recombines TRBV5-1 with TRBJ2-3, with a possible D match to TRBD1 (5 bases). Germline V gene data show CDR1 as SGHRS and CDR2 as YFSETQ. The CDR3 has 16 amino acids. V shed 1 base and J shed 8 bases, with 20 bases lying between them. CDR3 DNA: TGCGCCAGCAGCTTGACAGGCGTATCCCTATCGGGTACGCAGTATTTT. Translating it yields CASSLTGVSLSGTQYF.

The sample holds one count of this clone. The rearrangement links TRBV4-2 to TRBJ2-7; D may be TRBD1 (5 bases). Germline loops: CDR1 LGHNA, CDR2 YNFKEQ. The V end was cut by 6 bases, the J end by 6 bases, with 27 bases between. The CDR3 has 17 residues. Written as DNA, the CDR3 is TGTGCCAGCAGGTCCACCCATCCAATGCAGGGTGTAAGCGAGCAGTACTTC. Translating it yields CASRSTHPMQGVSEQYF.

The chain employs TRBV9 and TRBJ2-1; either TRBD1 or TRBD2 may supply D (7 bases each). Germline V gene data show CDR1 as SGDLS and CDR2 as YYNGEE. V shed 1 base and J shed 0 bases, with 23 bases lying between them. This CDR3 spans 20 amino acids. CDR3 sequence reads: CASSVSDGRGRWSSYNEQFF. CDR3 in DNA: TGTGCCAGCAGCGTATCAGATGGGAGGGGGCGTTGGAGCTCCTACAATGAGCAGTTCTTC.

This chain uses TRBV6-5 with TRBJ2-3; a possible D gene is TRBD1 (6 bases). Looked up from germline, CDR1 is MNHEY and CDR2 is SVGAGI. The CDR3 runs 13 residues. Trimming left V 4 bases short and J 4 bases short, with 9 bases between. The CDR3 region has the DNA TGTGCCAGCAGTTCAGGGGTGGCAGATACGCAGTATTTT. Translation gives CASSSGVADTQYF.

The chain recombines TRBV30 with TRBJ2-5; D remains unclear. The germline V gene encodes CDR1 GTSNPN and CDR2 SVGIG (reference sequence). Trimming stripped 4 bases from V and 3 bases from J, with 33 bases between. The CDR3 consists of 20 residues. CDR3 bases: TGTGCCTGGACGGCCGGGTTGCACCCAAACCGGTCCCGCTTAGAAGAGACCCAGTACTTC. The encoded protein is CAWTAGLHPNRSRLEETQYF.

V is TRBV29-1 and J is TRBJ1-1; D is ambiguous. With 6 bases removed from V and 5 bases from J, the gap between germline ends came to 10 bases. Germline CDR1 is SQVTM and CDR2 is ANQGSEA. This CDR3 region has 11 residues. As DNA, the CDR3 is TGCAGCGTCTTTCGGGCAACTGAAGCTTTCTTT. It codes for CSVFRATEAFF.

The chain carries TRBV5-1 and TRBJ1-3; D gene unclear. The V gene's germline CDR1 is SGHRS and CDR2 YFSETQ. Between the trimmed V and J ends, which lost 5 bases and 3 bases, there was a span of 12 bases. CDR3 length equals 14 residues. The CDR3 DNA reads TGCGCCAGCAGTGCGGACTCAGATGGAAACACCATATATTTT. Amino acids: CASSADSDGNTIYF.

This sequence joins TRBV5-1 and TRBJ2-7; the D call may be TRBD1 or TRBD2 (5 bases each). This CDR3 region has 14 residues. V lost 7 bases to trimming and J lost 0 bases, with 14 bases between them. In germline, CDR1 is SGHRS, CDR2 YFSETQ. This CDR3 is CASGTAGSSYEQYF. The CDR3 DNA is TGCGCCAGCGGTACGGCAGGGAGCTCCTACGAGCAGTACTTC.

This clone was found a few times. CDR3 in DNA: TGTGCCACCAGCAGGACTACCCGAAGCACAGATACGCAGTATTTT. This encodes CATSRTTRSTDTQYF. This sequence joins TRBV15 and TRBJ2-3, with a possible D match to TRBD2 (5 bases). The CDR3 contains 15 residues. Trimming left V 3 bases short and J 0 bases short, with 10 bases between. CDR1 is LNHNV and CDR2 is YYDKDF in the germline V gene (reference sequence).

There are a few counts of this clone. The gene calls are TRBV2 and TRBJ2-1; D is possibly TRBD2 (6 bases). V gave up 5 bases and J gave up 5 bases, with 16 bases separating them. The germline CDR1 and CDR2 sequences are SNHLY and FYNNEI. The CDR3 runs to 15 residues. In DNA form, the CDR3 reads TGTGCCAGCAGTCAGGGACTCTTAAGGGACAATGAGCAGTTCTTC. It encodes CASSQGLLRDNEQFF.

The rearrangement joins TRBV4-1 to TRBJ1-1; TRBD1 is a possible D gene (5 bases). Trimming pared 1 base from V and 4 bases from J, leaving 13 bases between. The germline V gene encodes CDR1 MGHRA and CDR2 YSYEKL. This CDR3 comprises 15 residues. The CDR3 DNA reads as TGCGCCAGCAGCCAAGTTGTGGTGGGGCTCACTGAAGCTTTCTTT. This codes for CASSQVVVGLTEAFF.

J is TRBJ2-7 and V is TRBV9; D is unclear. The CDR3 loop spans 12 amino acids. V lost 0 bases and J 6 bases, leaving 7 bases between the germline ends. From germline, CDR1 is SGDLS and CDR2 YYNGEE. The CDR3 DNA reads TGTGCCAGCAGCGTAGACCTAGGCGAGCAGTACTTC. Protein sequence: CASSVDLGEQYF.

This clone was recorded a few times. The gene calls are TRBV7-6 and TRBJ2-7, with D maybe TRBD2 (6 bases). Germline CDR1 reads SGHVS; CDR2 reads FNYEAQ. The V gene lost 2 bases and the J gene lost 6 bases, with 14 bases spanning the gap. This CDR3 region has 14 residues. The CDR3 DNA is TGTGCCAGCAGCTTATACCGGGACTCGCTCGAGCAGTACTTC. Amino acids: CASSLYRDSLEQYF.

The chain has TRBV6-1 and TRBJ2-4; tentatively, D is TRBD1 (5 bases). V was cut by 3 bases and J by 7 bases, with 10 bases left in between. This CDR3 region has 13 residues. Looked up from germline, CDR1 is MNHNS and CDR2 is SASEGT. This CDR3 is CASSETDRNIQYF. CDR3 nucleotides: TGTGCCAGCAGTGAGACAGATCGGAACATTCAGTACTTC.

The chain carries TRBV13 and TRBJ2-5, with 10 bases aligning to TRBD1. This CDR3 is built from 17 residues. V shed 4 bases and J 5 bases; nucleotides not matched to a gene: 13. The germline V gene encodes CDR1 PRHDT and CDR2 FYEKMQ (reference sequence). The CDR3 reads CASSSNSPGQGRETQYF. DNA of the CDR3: TGTGCCAGCAGCTCCAACTCACCGGGACAGGGGAGGGAGACCCAGTACTTC.

This clone was detected ten times or more. The CDR3 DNA reads as TGTGCCAGCAGCCAGAGACAGGGGATCTACAATGAGCAGTTCTTC. This gives the protein CASSQRQGIYNEQFF. This chain joins TRBV14 and TRBJ2-1, with 8 positions matching TRBD1. The V and J ends lost 3 bases and 3 bases, in that order; junction bases with no gene match: 4. This CDR3 comprises 15 residues. Looked up from germline, CDR1 is SGHDN and CDR2 is FVKESK. Full variable domain (outside the CDR3, taken from reference TRBV14 and TRBJ2-1): EAGVTQFPSHSVIEKGQTVTLRCDPISGHDNLYWYRRVMGKEIKFLLHFVKESKQDESGMPNNRFLAERTGGTYSTLKVQPAELEDSGVYFCASSQRQGIYNEQFFGPGTRLTVL.

The chain couples TRBV5-1 to TRBJ2-2; 7 bases agree with TRBD2. The CDR3 consists of 15 residues. The germline V gene has CDR1 SGHRS and CDR2 YFSETQ. J was trimmed by 2 bases and V by 2 bases; bases with no gene match: 3. The DNA of the CDR3 is TGCGCCAGCAGCTTAAGCGGGAAAAACACCGGGGAGCTGTTTTTT. It yields the protein CASSLSGKNTGELFF.

The rearrangement links TRBV4-1 to TRBJ2-1; TRBD2 matches at 12 bases. Per the germline V gene, CDR1 is MGHRA and CDR2 is YSYEKL. J was trimmed by 7 bases and V by 3 bases; bases with no gene match: 4. This CDR3 has 15 residues. The CDR3 coding sequence is TGCGCCAGCAGCCACTTGGGGACTAGCGGGAATGAGCAGTTCTTC. Translated, it gives CASSHLGTSGNEQFF.

The chain links TRBV7-9 to TRBJ1-2; no clear D gene. Per germline, CDR1 SEHNR and CDR2 FQNEAQ (reference sequence). The CDR3 sequence is 14 residues long. With 7 bases removed from V and 1 base from J, the gap between germline ends came to 13 bases. CDR3 DNA sequence: TGTGCCAGCACCCCAAGCAGGAGTAACTATGGCTACACCTTC. It is translated as CASTPSRSNYGYTF.

The CDR3 here is CSVVPRGAVFPLRGGLTDTQYF. CDR3 bases: TGCAGCGTTGTACCACGGGGGGCCGTGTTCCCCCTACGTGGGGGCCTCACAGATACGCAGTATTTT. This chain links TRBV29-1 with TRBJ2-3; D might be TRBD2 (7 bases). V lost 4 bases to trimming and J lost 2 bases, with 37 bases between them. This CDR3 is 22 amino acids long. Germline V lookup: CDR1 SQVTM, CDR2 ANQGSEA.

The chain recombines TRBV20-1 with TRBJ1-4; perhaps TRBD1 as D (6 bases). Germline V gene sequence: CDR1 DFQATT, CDR2 SNEGSKA (reference sequence). V gave up 3 bases and J gave up 10 bases, with 9 bases separating them. The CDR3 length is 11 residues. The CDR3 loop is CSASDRRKLFF. CDR3 bases: TGCAGTGCTAGCGACAGGAGAAAACTGTTTTTT.

The count of this clone is one. The V and J genes are TRBV5-1 and TRBJ2-3; 7 nucleotides align to TRBD2. This CDR3 comprises 13 residues. Germline lookup yields CDR1 SGHRS and CDR2 YFSETQ. The J segment lost 8 bases and the V segment lost 4 bases, leaving 7 bases of the junction unmatched. The CDR3 region is CASSQSGAGTQYF. The DNA of the CDR3 is TGCGCCAGCAGCCAAAGCGGGGCGGGTACGCAGTATTTT. Full variable domain (outside the CDR3, taken from reference TRBV5-1 and TRBJ2-3): KAGVTQTPRYLIKTRGQQVTLSCSPISGHRSVSWYQQTPGQGLQFLFEYFSETQRNKGNFPGRFSGRQFSNSRSEMNVSTLELGDSALYLCASSQSGAGTQYFGPGTRLTVL.

This clone was picked up a small number of times. The chain's CDR3 is CATRGDSYEQYF. CDR3 sequence (DNA): TGTGCCACCAGGGGGGACTCCTACGAGCAGTACTTC. V and J are TRBV6-5 and TRBJ2-7; weak D call: TRBD1 (7 bases). CDR3 length: 12 amino acids. Trimming stripped 10 bases from V and 0 bases from J, with 10 bases between. The V gene's germline CDR1 is MNHEY and CDR2 SVGAGI.

The chain employs TRBV4-1 and TRBJ2-4, with 7 positions matching TRBD2. J gave up 6 bases and V 0 bases, and 5 bases lay outside the gene matches. The germline V gene encodes CDR1 MGHRA and CDR2 YSYEKL. The CDR3 extends over 15 amino acids. The CDR3 DNA reads as TGCGCCAGCAGCCAAGATCAGCGGACTAGAAACATTCAGTACTTC. Protein sequence: CASSQDQRTRNIQYF.